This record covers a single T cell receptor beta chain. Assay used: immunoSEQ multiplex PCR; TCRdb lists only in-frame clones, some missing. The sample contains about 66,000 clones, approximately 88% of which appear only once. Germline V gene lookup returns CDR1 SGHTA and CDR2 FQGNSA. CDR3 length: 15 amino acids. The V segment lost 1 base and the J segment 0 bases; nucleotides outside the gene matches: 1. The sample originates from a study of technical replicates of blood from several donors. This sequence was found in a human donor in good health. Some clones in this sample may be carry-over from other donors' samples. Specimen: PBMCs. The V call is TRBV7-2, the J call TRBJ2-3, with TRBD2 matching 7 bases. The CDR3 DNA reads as TGTGCCAGCAGCTTAGTGCGGGGGAGCACAGATACGCAGTATTTT. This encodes CASSLVRGSTDTQYF.